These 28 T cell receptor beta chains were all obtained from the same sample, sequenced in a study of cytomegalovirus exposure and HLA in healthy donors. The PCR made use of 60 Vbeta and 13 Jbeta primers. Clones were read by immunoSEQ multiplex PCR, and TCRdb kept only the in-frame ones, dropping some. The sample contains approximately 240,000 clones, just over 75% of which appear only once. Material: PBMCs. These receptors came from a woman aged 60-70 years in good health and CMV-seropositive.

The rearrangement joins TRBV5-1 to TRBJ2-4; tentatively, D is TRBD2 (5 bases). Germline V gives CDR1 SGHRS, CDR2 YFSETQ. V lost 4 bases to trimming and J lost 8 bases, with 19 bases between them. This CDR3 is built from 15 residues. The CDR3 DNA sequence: TGCGCCAGCAGCCTCAACGGGATTTCGGGCGACATTCAGTACTTC. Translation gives CASSLNGISGDIQYF. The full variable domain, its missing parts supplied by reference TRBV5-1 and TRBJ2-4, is KAGVTQTPRYLIKTRGQQVTLSCSPISGHRSVSWYQQTPGQGLQFLFEYFSETQRNKGNFPGRFSGRQFSNSRSEMNVSTLELGDSALYLCASSLNGISGDIQYFGAGTRLSVL.

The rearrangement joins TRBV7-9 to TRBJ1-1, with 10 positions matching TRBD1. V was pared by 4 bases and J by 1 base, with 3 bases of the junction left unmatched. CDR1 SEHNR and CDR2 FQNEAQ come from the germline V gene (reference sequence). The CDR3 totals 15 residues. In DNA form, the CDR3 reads TGTGCCAGCAGCTCCAGGACAGGGGGGAACACTGAAGCTTTCTTT. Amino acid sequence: CASSSRTGGNTEAFF.

In DNA, the CDR3 is TGTGCCAGTAGTCAGGGACAGGGCTATGGCTACACCTTC. Amino acids: CASSQGQGYGYTF. V usage is TRBV19 and J usage is TRBJ1-2; 9 bases fit TRBD1. Trimming cost V 5 bases and J 4 bases; bases outside gene matches: 2. The CDR3 consists of 13 residues. CDR1 and CDR2 (germline): LNHDA, SQIVND (reference sequence).

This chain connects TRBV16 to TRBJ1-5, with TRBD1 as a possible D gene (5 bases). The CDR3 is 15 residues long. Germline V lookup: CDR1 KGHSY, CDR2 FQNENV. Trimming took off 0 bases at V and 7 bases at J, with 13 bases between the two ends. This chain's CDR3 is CASSQSGQGRQPQHF. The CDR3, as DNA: TGTGCCAGCAGCCAATCGGGGCAGGGAAGACAGCCCCAGCATTTT.

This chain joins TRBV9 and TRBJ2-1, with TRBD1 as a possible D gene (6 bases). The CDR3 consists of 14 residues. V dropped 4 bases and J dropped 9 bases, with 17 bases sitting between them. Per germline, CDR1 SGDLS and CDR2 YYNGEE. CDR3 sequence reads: CASSSVRRGGEQFF. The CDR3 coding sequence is TGTGCCAGCAGCTCCGTGAGGAGAGGGGGTGAGCAGTTCTTC.

The CDR3 region is CARGTPKPNTGELFF. The CDR3 bases are TGCGCCAGGGGGACTCCCAAACCGAACACCGGGGAGCTGTTTTTT. The chain has TRBV10-2 and TRBJ2-2, with D possibly TRBD2 on 6 matching bases. Germline CDR1 reads WSHSY; CDR2 reads SAAADI. The V end was cut by 9 bases, the J end by 0 bases, with 14 bases between. CDR3 length: 15 amino acids.

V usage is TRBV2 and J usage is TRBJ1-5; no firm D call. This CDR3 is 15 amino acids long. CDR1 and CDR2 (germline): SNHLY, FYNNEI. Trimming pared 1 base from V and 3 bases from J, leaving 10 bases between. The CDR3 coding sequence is TGTGCCAGCAGTGAAGGAGGAATGCACAATCAGCCCCAGCATTTT. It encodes CASSEGGMHNQPQHF.

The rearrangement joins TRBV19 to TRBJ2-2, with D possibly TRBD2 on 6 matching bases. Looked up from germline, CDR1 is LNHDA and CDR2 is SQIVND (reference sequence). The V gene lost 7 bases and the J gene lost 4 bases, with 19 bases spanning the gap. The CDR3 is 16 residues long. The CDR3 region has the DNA TGTGCCAGTACCCATCACGGAGGGGCGCTCACCGGGGAGCTGTTTTTT. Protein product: CASTHHGGALTGELFF.

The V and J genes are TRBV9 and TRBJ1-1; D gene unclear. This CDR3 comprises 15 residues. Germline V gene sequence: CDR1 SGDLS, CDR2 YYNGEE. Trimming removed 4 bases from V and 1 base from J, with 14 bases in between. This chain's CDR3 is CASSPPPSGNTEAFF. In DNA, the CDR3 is TGTGCCAGCAGCCCCCCGCCGAGTGGGAACACTGAAGCTTTCTTT.

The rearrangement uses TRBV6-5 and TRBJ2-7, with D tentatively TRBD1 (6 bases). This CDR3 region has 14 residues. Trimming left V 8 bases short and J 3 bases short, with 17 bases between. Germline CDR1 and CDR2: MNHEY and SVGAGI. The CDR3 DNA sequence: TGTGCCAGCGGGGACATAAGTAATTTCTACGAGCAGTACTTC. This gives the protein CASGDISNFYEQYF.

The DNA for the CDR3 is TGCAGTGCTAGACAGGTTCCTGAAGCTTTCTTT. It yields the protein CSARQVPEAFF. The chain recombines TRBV20-1 with TRBJ1-1; D uncertain. Trimming took off 2 bases at V and 6 bases at J, with 7 bases between the two ends. Germline V gene sequence: CDR1 DFQATT, CDR2 SNEGSKA (reference sequence). This CDR3 is 11 amino acids long.

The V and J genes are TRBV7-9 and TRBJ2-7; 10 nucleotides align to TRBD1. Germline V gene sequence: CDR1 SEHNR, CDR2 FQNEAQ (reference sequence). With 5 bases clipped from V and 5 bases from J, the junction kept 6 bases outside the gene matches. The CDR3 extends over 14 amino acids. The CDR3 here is CASSQPGQGNEQYF. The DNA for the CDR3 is TGTGCCAGCAGCCAACCGGGACAGGGGAACGAGCAGTACTTC.

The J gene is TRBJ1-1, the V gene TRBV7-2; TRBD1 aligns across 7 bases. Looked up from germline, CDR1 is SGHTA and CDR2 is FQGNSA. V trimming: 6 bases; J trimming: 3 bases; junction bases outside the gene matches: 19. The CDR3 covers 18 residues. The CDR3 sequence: CASSGGTRDRRTDTEAFF. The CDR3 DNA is TGTGCCAGCAGTGGGGGAACCCGGGACAGAAGGACCGACACTGAAGCTTTCTTT.

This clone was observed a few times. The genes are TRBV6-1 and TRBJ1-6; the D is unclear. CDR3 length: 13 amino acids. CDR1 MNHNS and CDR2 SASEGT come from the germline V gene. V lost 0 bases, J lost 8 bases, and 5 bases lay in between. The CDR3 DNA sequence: TGTGCCAGCAGTGAAGCCGGGGATTCACCCCTCCACTTT. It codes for CASSEAGDSPLHF.

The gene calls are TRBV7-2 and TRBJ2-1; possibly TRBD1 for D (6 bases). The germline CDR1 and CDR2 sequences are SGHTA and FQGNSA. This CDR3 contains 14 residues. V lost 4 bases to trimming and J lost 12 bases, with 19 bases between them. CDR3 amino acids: CASSYGGQSPGQFF. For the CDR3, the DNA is TGTGCCAGCAGCTACGGAGGACAGAGCCCGGGGCAGTTCTTC.

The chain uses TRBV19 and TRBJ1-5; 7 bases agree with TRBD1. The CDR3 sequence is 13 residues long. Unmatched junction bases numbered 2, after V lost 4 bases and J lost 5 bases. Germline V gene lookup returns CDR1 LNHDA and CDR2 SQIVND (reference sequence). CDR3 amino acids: CASSSTGDQPQHF. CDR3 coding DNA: TGTGCCAGTAGTAGCACAGGGGATCAGCCCCAGCATTTT.

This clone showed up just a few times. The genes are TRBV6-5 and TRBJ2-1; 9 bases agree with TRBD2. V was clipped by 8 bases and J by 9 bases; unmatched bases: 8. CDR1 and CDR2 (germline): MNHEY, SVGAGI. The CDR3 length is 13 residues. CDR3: CASGTSKFGEQFF. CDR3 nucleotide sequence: TGTGCCAGCGGGACTAGCAAGTTTGGTGAGCAGTTCTTC.

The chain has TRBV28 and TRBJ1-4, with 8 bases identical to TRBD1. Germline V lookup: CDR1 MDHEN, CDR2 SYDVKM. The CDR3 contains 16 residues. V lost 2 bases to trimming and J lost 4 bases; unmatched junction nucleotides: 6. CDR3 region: CASSLGQGFHNEKLFF. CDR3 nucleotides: TGTGCCAGCAGTTTAGGACAGGGCTTTCATAATGAAAAACTGTTTTTT.

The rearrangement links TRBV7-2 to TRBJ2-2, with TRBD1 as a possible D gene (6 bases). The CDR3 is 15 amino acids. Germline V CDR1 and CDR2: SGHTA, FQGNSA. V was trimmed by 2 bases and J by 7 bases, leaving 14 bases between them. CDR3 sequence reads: CASSLKSQGYGELFF. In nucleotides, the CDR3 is TGTGCCAGCAGCTTAAAGTCGCAGGGGTACGGGGAGCTGTTTTTT.

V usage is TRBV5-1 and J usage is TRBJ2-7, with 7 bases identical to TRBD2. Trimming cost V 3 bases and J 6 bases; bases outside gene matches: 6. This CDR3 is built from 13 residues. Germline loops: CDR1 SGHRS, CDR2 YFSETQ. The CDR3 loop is CASSWGGTSEQYF. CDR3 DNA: TGCGCCAGCAGCTGGGGGGGGACCTCCGAGCAGTACTTC. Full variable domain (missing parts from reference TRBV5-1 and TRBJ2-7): KAGVTQTPRYLIKTRGQQVTLSCSPISGHRSVSWYQQTPGQGLQFLFEYFSETQRNKGNFPGRFSGRQFSNSRSEMNVSTLELGDSALYLCASSWGGTSEQYFGPGTRLTVT.

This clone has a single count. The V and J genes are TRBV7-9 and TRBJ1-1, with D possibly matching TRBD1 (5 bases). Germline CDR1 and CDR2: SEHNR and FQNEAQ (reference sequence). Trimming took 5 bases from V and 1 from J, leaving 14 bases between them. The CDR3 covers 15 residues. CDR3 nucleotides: TGTGCCAGCAGCACACTAGGAGGGGAGAACACTGAAGCTTTCTTT. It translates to CASSTLGGENTEAFF.

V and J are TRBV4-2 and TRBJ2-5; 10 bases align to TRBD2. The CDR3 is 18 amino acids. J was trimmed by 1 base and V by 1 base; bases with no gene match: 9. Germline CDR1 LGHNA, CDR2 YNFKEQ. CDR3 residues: CASSQVASSGSSQETQYF. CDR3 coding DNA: TGTGCCAGCAGCCAAGTTGCTTCTAGCGGGAGTTCCCAAGAGACCCAGTACTTC.

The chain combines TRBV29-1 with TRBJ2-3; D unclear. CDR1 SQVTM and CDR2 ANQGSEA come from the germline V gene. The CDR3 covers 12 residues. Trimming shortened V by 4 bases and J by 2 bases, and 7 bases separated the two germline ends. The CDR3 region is CSVGQNTDTQYF. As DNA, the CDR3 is TGCAGCGTTGGTCAGAACACAGATACGCAGTATTTT.

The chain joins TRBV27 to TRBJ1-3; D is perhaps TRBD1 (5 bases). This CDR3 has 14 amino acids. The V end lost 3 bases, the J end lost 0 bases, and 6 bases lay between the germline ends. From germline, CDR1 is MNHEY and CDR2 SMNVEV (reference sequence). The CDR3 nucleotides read TGTGCCAGCAGTTTTACAGGCTCTGGAAACACCATATATTTT. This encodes CASSFTGSGNTIYF.

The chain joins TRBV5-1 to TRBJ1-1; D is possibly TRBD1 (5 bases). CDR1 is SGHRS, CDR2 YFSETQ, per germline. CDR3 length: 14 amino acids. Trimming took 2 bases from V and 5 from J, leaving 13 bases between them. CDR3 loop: CASSLGAAGTEAFF. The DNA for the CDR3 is TGCGCCAGCAGCTTAGGGGCGGCGGGGACTGAAGCTTTCTTT.

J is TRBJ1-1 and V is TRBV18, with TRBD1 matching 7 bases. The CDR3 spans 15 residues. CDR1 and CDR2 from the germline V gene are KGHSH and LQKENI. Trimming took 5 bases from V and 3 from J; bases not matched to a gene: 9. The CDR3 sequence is CASSTKFRGDTEAFF. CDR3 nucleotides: TGTGCCAGCTCAACAAAATTCAGGGGGGACACTGAAGCTTTCTTT.

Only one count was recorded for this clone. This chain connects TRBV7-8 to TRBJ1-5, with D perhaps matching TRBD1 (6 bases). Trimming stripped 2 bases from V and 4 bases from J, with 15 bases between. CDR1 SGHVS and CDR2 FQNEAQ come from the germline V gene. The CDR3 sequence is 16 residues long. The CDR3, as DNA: TGTGCCAGCAGCTTATACAGGGTATTTGGGAATCAGCCCCAGCATTTT. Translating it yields CASSLYRVFGNQPQHF.

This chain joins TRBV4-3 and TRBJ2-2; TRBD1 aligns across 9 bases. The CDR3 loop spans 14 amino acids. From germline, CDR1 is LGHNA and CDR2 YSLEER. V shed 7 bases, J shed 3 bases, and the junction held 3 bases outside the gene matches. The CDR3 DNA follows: TGCGCCAGCAAGGACAGGGGTTACACCGGGGAGCTGTTTTTT. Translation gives CASKDRGYTGELFF.